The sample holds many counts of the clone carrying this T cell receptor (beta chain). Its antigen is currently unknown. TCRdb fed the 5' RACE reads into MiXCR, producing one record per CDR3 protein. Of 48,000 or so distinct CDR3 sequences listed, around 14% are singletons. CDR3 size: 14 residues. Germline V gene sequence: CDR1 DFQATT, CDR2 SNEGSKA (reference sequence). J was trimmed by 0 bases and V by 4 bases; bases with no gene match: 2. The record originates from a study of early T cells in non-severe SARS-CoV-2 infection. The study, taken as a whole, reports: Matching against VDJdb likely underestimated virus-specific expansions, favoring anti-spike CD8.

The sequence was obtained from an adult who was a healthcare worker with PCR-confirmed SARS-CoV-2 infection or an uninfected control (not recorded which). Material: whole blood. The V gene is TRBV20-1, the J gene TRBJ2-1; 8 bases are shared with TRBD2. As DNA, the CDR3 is TGCAGTGCTACTAGCGGGCCCTCCTACAATGAGCAGTTCTTC. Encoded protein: CSATSGPSYNEQFF.